This T cell receptor (beta chain) originates from a study of cytomegalovirus exposure and HLA in healthy donors. This CDR3 is built from 18 residues. Germline CDR1 SGHVS, CDR2 FQNEAQ. J gave up 6 bases and V 5 bases, and 15 bases lay outside the gene matches. Regarding the study as a whole: In a later analysis, TCR association rates varied by HLA locus: DRB1 most, HLA-C fewest.

With respect to this clone: The target antigen is unknown.

The PCR contained 60 Vbeta and 13 Jbeta primers. Only in-frame clones appear in the TCRdb table, and some are missing; sequencing was by immunoSEQ multiplex PCR. The sample has 100,000 to 150,000 clones, approximately 82% seen once. The chain joins TRBV7-8 to TRBJ2-2; 10 bases map to TRBD2. This receptor was taken from a man aged 50 to 60 in good health and CMV-seronegative. The sequencing sample was made of PBMCs. The CDR3 bases are TGTGCCAGCAGCCCCCTAGGCGATGCTAGCGGGGGCGCCGGGGAGCTGTTTTTT. This codes for CASSPLGDASGGAGELFF.